Below are 23 T cell receptor beta chains sequenced from a single sample in a study of CD8 T cells in ankylosing spondylitis. MiXCR, applied by TCRdb to the 5' RACE reads, yields one record per CDR3 protein. The sample contains 200,000 to 250,000 distinct CDR3 sequences, about a sixth of which appear only once. Antigen specificity for these receptors is unknown. Whole-study results and caveats: In ankylosing spondylitis blood, a motif of eight highly homologous TCR beta variants appeared characteristic.

Sequenced sample: blood, either unsorted or a sorted T cell fraction (not recorded which). These receptor sequences come from a male donor with ankylosing spondylitis.

This clonotype has a handful of counts. The V gene is TRBV28, the J gene TRBJ2-2; 9 positions match TRBD1. CDR3 length: 14 amino acids. The ends lost 8 bases at V and 5 bases at J; junction bases unmatched: 6. Germline V gives CDR1 MDHEN, CDR2 SYDVKM. The CDR3 sequence: CASGRQGVTGELFF. The CDR3 DNA follows: TGTGCCAGCGGAAGACAGGGGGTAACCGGGGAGCTGTTTTTT. Full variable domain (missing parts from reference TRBV28 and TRBJ2-2): DVKVTQSSRYLVKRTGEKVFLECVQDMDHENMFWYRQDPGLGLRLIYFSYDVKMKEKGDIPEGYSVSREKKERFSLILESASTNQTSMYLCASGRQGVTGELFFGEGSRLTVL.

This clonotype was seen more than once but under ten times. The chain uses TRBV10-1 and TRBJ2-7; TRBD2 agrees at 13 bases. Trimming took 3 bases from V and 2 from J; bases not matched to a gene: 10. This CDR3 is built from 18 residues. The germline V gene has CDR1 WNHNN and CDR2 SYGVQD (reference sequence). The CDR3 DNA is TGCGCCAGCAGTGACCCCTGGACTAGCGGGGGCAGTACCTACGAGCAGTACTTC. This sequence encodes CASSDPWTSGGSTYEQYF.

V gene TRBV7-8 combines with J gene TRBJ1-1; D gene ambiguous. The CDR3 consists of 15 residues. Germline values: CDR1 SGHVS, CDR2 FQNEAQ. V was pared by 5 bases and J by 4 bases, with 17 bases between. DNA for the CDR3: TGTGCCAGCAGCCCAGAGGGCAGAGGGAGCACTGAAGCTTTCTTT. Translation: CASSPEGRGSTEAFF.

This chain connects TRBV24-1 to TRBJ2-1, with TRBD2 matching over 15 bases. The V and J ends lost 4 bases and 0 bases, in that order; junction bases with no gene match: 12. Germline CDR1 is KGHDR and CDR2 is SFDVKD. CDR3 size: 21 residues. The CDR3 DNA is TGTGCCACCAGTGAACCGGGACTAGCGGGGGGCCAAAGGAGCTCCTACAATGAGCAGTTCTTC. Translation gives CATSEPGLAGGQRSSYNEQFF.

This clonotype was detected a few times. CDR3: CASSPTDKQYF. The CDR3 DNA reads TGTGCCAGCAGCCCTACTGACAAGCAGTACTTC. J is TRBJ2-7 and V is TRBV3-1; no clear D. The CDR3 is made up of 11 amino acids. From germline, CDR1 is LGHDT and CDR2 YNNKEL (reference sequence). The ends were cut back, 4 bases at V and 8 bases at J, with 9 bases in the middle.

The rearrangement links TRBV6-2 or TRBV6-3 to TRBJ1-1, with D unclear. Germline values: CDR1 MNHEY, CDR2 SVGEGT. The V and J ends lost 7 bases and 0 bases respectively, with 9 bases between them. This CDR3 contains 13 residues. The CDR3 DNA reads as TGTGCCAGCATTGCGAGGGTGAACACTGAAGCTTTCTTT. This translates into CASIARVNTEAFF.

This clonotype was seen a few times. The chain joins TRBV4-1 to TRBJ2-3; 12 nucleotides match TRBD2. The V gene's germline CDR1 is MGHRA and CDR2 YSYEKL. There are 17 residues in the CDR3. The V gene end was trimmed by 2 bases and the J gene end by 7 bases; junction bases not matched to a gene: 10. CDR3 DNA sequence: TGCGCCAGCAGCCAATCCCCGACTAGCGGGAGTGGATATACGCAGTATTTT. Its protein product is CASSQSPTSGSGYTQYF.

This clonotype was seen only a few times. The chain has TRBV5-1 and TRBJ2-7; D unclear. This CDR3 is built from 14 residues. Trimming pared 0 bases from V and 5 bases from J, leaving 12 bases between. Looked up from germline, CDR1 is SGHRS and CDR2 is YFSETQ. For the CDR3, the DNA is TGCGCCAGCAGCTTGGACGGACCCCTGAACGAGCAGTACTTC. This codes for CASSLDGPLNEQYF.

CDR3 in DNA: TGTGCCAGCAGCTTACTAGCGGGGAAAGGGGAGACCCAGTACTTC. It encodes CASSLLAGKGETQYF. This chain uses TRBV7-8 with TRBJ2-5, with 9 bases matching TRBD2. This CDR3 is built from 15 residues. Trimming took 2 bases from V and 5 from J; bases not matched to a gene: 6. Germline lookup yields CDR1 SGHVS and CDR2 FQNEAQ.

The rearrangement joins TRBV15 to TRBJ2-5, with D possibly TRBD2 on 6 matching bases. Trimming took 2 bases from V and 4 from J, leaving 20 bases between them. In germline, CDR1 is LNHNV, CDR2 YYDKDF (reference sequence). There are 17 residues in the CDR3. The CDR3 DNA reads as TGTGCCACCAGCAGAACTCTTGGCGGGGCGGTAACAGAGACCCAGTACTTC. It codes for CATSRTLGGAVTETQYF.

The sample holds a few counts of this clonotype. The chain joins TRBV12-3 or TRBV12-4 to TRBJ2-2, with D uncertain. V was pared by 3 bases and J by 5 bases, with 7 bases between. The CDR3 runs 13 residues. DNA for the CDR3: TGTGCCAGCAGTTTTGGCCTAACCGGGGAGCTGTTTTTT. This encodes CASSFGLTGELFF.

This clonotype came up many times. The chain combines TRBV11-2 with TRBJ2-7, with no clear D. The V and J ends lost 4 bases and 2 bases respectively, with 9 bases between them. Germline CDR1 and CDR2: SGHAT and FQNNGV. CDR3 size: 13 residues. CDR3 loop: CASSSVLAYEQYF. The CDR3 nucleotides are TGTGCCAGCAGCTCCGTGTTAGCCTACGAGCAGTACTTC.

The chain has TRBV28 and TRBJ1-2; 11 bases align to TRBD1. The CDR3 is made up of 14 amino acids. Germline V gene sequence: CDR1 MDHEN, CDR2 SYDVKM. V trimming: 2 bases; J trimming: 7 bases; junction bases outside the gene matches: 3. Here the CDR3 DNA reads TGTGCCAGCAGTTTAGGCGGACAGGGGGCTGGCTACACCTTC. Its protein is CASSLGGQGAGYTF.

A few counts support this clonotype. This chain uses TRBV4-2 with TRBJ2-1; no firm D call. CDR1 is LGHNA, CDR2 YNFKEQ, per germline. This CDR3 is built from 13 residues. Deletions cut 3 bases from V and 5 bases from J, with 8 bases between. The CDR3 region has the DNA TGTGCCAGCAGCCATGAGCTAGACAATGAGCAGTTCTTC. This gives the protein CASSHELDNEQFF.

This rearrangement joins TRBV10-2 to TRBJ2-1, with D perhaps TRBD1 (5 bases). Deletions cut 3 bases from V and 2 bases from J, with 20 bases between. Germline V lookup: CDR1 WSHSY, CDR2 SAAADI. The CDR3 is 18 residues long. As DNA, the CDR3 is TGCGCCAGCAGTGATCAAGCCGGACAAACTTCCCCCTACAATGAGCAGTTCTTC. Residues: CASSDQAGQTSPYNEQFF.

The J gene is TRBJ2-3, the V gene TRBV10-3, with TRBD1 matching over 9 bases. The CDR3 runs 14 residues. Germline CDR1 and CDR2: ENHRY and SYGVKD. V gave up 2 bases and J gave up 8 bases; unmatched junction bases: 5. CDR3 DNA: TGTGCCATCAGTGAGGGACAGGGGAGGACTACGCAGTATTTT. Encoded protein: CAISEGQGRTTQYF.

This clonotype was detected a few times. The V and J genes are TRBV6-4 and TRBJ2-2; 7 bases are shared with TRBD2. Germline V gene sequence: CDR1 MRHNA, CDR2 SNTAGT. V was pared by 6 bases and J by 8 bases, with 9 bases of the junction left unmatched. The CDR3 consists of 14 residues. The CDR3 loop reads CASRQRDQVGELFF. As DNA, the CDR3 is TGTGCCAGCAGACAGCGGGACCAGGTTGGGGAGCTGTTTTTT.

This clonotype showed up many times. The genes are TRBV29-1 and TRBJ1-3, with TRBD1 matching 11 bases. The V and J ends lost 0 bases and 0 bases, in that order; junction bases with no gene match: 13. CDR1 and CDR2 from the germline V gene are SQVTM and ANQGSEA. The CDR3 runs 20 residues. The CDR3 is CSVEDPGQGEDGVSGNTIYF. The CDR3 DNA is TGCAGCGTTGAAGACCCGGGACAGGGGGAGGACGGAGTCTCTGGAAACACCATATATTTT. Together with reference TRBV29-1 and TRBJ1-3, the CDR3 gives the full variable domain: SAVISQKPSRDICQRGTSLTIQCQVDSQVTMMFWYRQQPGQSLTLIATANQGSEATYESGFVIDKFPISRPNLTFSTLTVSNMSPEDSSIYLCSVEDPGQGEDGVSGNTIYFGEGSWLTVV.

This clonotype was seen only a few times. This sequence joins TRBV11-3 and TRBJ2-5; D gene ambiguous. CDR1 SGHNT and CDR2 YENEEA come from the germline V gene. The V end lost 5 bases, the J end lost 1 base, and 17 bases lay between the germline ends. The CDR3 extends over 16 amino acids. The CDR3 loop is CASSPRSLASQETQYF. The CDR3, as DNA: TGTGCCAGCAGCCCCAGATCCCTGGCGAGCCAAGAGACCCAGTACTTC.

The chain joins TRBV5-1 to TRBJ2-7; 7 positions agree with TRBD1. This CDR3 is built from 14 residues. The germline V gene encodes CDR1 SGHRS and CDR2 YFSETQ. The J segment lost 2 bases and the V segment lost 0 bases, leaving 2 bases of the junction unmatched. CDR3 sequence (DNA): TGCGCCAGCAGCTTGGGGGACAGTACCTACGAGCAGTACTTC. It yields the protein CASSLGDSTYEQYF.

This chain uses TRBV24-1 with TRBJ2-5; 8 nucleotides match TRBD2. V shed 1 base, J shed 2 bases, and the junction held 8 bases outside the gene matches. This CDR3 region has 17 residues. Germline V CDR1 and CDR2: KGHDR, SFDVKD. The CDR3 reads CATSDFESPSGQETQYF. The CDR3 DNA sequence: TGTGCCACCAGTGATTTTGAGAGCCCTAGCGGGCAAGAGACCCAGTACTTC.

The chain joins TRBV7-9 to TRBJ2-7; D is tentatively TRBD1 or TRBD2 (6 bases each). The CDR3 is 14 amino acids. CDR1 SEHNR and CDR2 FQNEAQ come from the germline V gene (reference sequence). V gave up 4 bases and J gave up 3 bases, with 13 bases separating them. CDR3 loop: CASSSAGGFYEQYF. The CDR3 DNA is TGTGCCAGCAGCTCCGCCGGGGGCTTCTACGAGCAGTACTTC. Drawing the rest from reference TRBV7-9 and TRBJ2-7, the complete variable domain is DTGVSQNPRHKITKRGQNVTFRCDPISEHNRLYWYRQTLGQGPEFLTYFQNEAQLEKSRLLSDRFSAERPKGSFSTLEIQRTEQGDSAMYLCASSSAGGFYEQYFGPGTRLTVT.

This clonotype has more than one count but fewer than ten. This chain uses TRBV4-3 with TRBJ1-1; tentative D call: TRBD1 (5 bases). In germline, CDR1 is LGHNA, CDR2 YSLEER. Trimming removed 4 bases at V and 0 bases at J, with 15 bases between. The CDR3 spans 16 residues. CDR3 region: CASSPVDGGMNTEAFF. CDR3 nucleotides: TGCGCCAGCAGCCCCGTCGACGGGGGGATGAACACTGAAGCTTTCTTT.